These 9 T cell receptor beta chains came from one sample sequenced in a study of blood T cells in healthy people across ages. PCR was performed a second time for roughly 7 to 12 cycles using a sample-barcoded 5' primer and a J-beta primer mix. MiXCR, applied by TCRdb to the 5' RACE reads, yields one record per CDR3 protein. The sample comprises around 1,000,000 distinct CDR3 sequences, almost 25% of which are singletons, and around 0.75% rests with the top ten. The same data also contributed to another study, on T cells of mothers and their children.

The sample consisted of blood. The receptors here all came from a girl aged 2-10 years in good health.

This clonotype was counted once. The V and J genes are TRBV2 and TRBJ2-1; TRBD1 matches 9 bases. J lost 4 bases, V lost 7 bases, and 2 bases had no gene match. Germline V lookup: CDR1 SNHLY, CDR2 FYNNEI. There are 13 residues in the CDR3. CDR3 amino acids: CASKTGGYNEQFF. CDR3 nucleotides: TGTGCCAGCAAGACAGGGGGGTACAATGAGCAGTTCTTC.

The chain couples TRBV18 to TRBJ2-1; tentatively, D is TRBD1 (6 bases). V was trimmed by 3 bases and J by 4 bases, leaving 16 bases between them. Per germline, CDR1 KGHSH and CDR2 LQKENI. The CDR3 contains 16 residues. CDR3 nucleotide sequence: TGTGCCAGCTCACCCGAACAGGGATCGATTTACAATGAGCAGTTCTTC. Its translation: CASSPEQGSIYNEQFF.

This chain connects TRBV5-1 to TRBJ2-1, with 9 bases aligning to TRBD2. V trimming: 0 bases; J trimming: 0 bases; junction bases outside the gene matches: 4. The V gene's germline CDR1 is SGHRS and CDR2 YFSETQ. CDR3 length: 17 amino acids. CDR3 amino acids: CASSLASGMSSYNEQFF. CDR3 sequence (DNA): TGCGCCAGCAGCTTGGCTAGCGGGATGAGCTCCTACAATGAGCAGTTCTTC.

This clonotype was detected only a few times. V usage is TRBV7-2 and J usage is TRBJ2-7; 7 bases fit TRBD1. The CDR3 consists of 15 residues. In germline, CDR1 is SGHTA, CDR2 FQGNSA. After removal of 1 base from V and 2 bases from J, the junction contained 5 bases not matched to a gene. The CDR3: CASSLDRGLPYEQYF. CDR3 bases: TGTGCCAGCAGCTTAGACAGGGGCCTCCCCTACGAGCAGTACTTC.

The chain uses TRBV10-3 and TRBJ2-2, with 8 bases identical to TRBD2. CDR1 and CDR2 from the germline V gene are ENHRY and SYGVKD. The CDR3 consists of 14 residues. Losses at the gene ends were 3 bases for V and 6 bases for J; bases not matched to a gene: 3. The CDR3 coding sequence is TGTGCCATCAGTGACAAAGCGGGGGCCGGGGAGCTGTTTTTT. Translation gives CAISDKAGAGELFF.

This clonotype was counted between two and nine times. The chain links TRBV2 to TRBJ2-1; 10 nucleotides match TRBD2. This CDR3 has 13 residues. Looked up from germline, CDR1 is SNHLY and CDR2 is FYNNEI. The V and J ends lost 7 bases and 6 bases, in that order; junction bases with no gene match: 3. In DNA form, the CDR3 reads TGTGCCAGCAACAGCGGGGGGGCCAATGAGCAGTTCTTC. Its protein is CASNSGGANEQFF. Combining the CDR3 with reference TRBV2 and TRBJ2-1 gives the whole variable domain EPEVTQTPSHQVTQMGQEVILRCVPISNHLYFYWYRQILGQKVEFLVSFYNNEISEKSEIFDDQFSVERPDGSNFTLKIRSTKLEDSAMYFCASNSGGANEQFFGPGTRLTVL.

The chain combines TRBV10-2 with TRBJ2-3; D may correspond to TRBD1 or TRBD2 (5 bases each). Looked up from germline, CDR1 is WSHSY and CDR2 is SAAADI. The CDR3 has 15 residues. Trimming shortened V by 5 bases and J by 0 bases, and 12 bases separated the two germline ends. CDR3 coding DNA: TGCGCCAGCAGTCGGGACGGATCTAGCACAGATACGCAGTATTTT. Translating gives CASSRDGSSTDTQYF.

The genes are TRBV10-3 and TRBJ1-1, with a possible D match to TRBD1 (6 bases). The germline V gene has CDR1 ENHRY and CDR2 SYGVKD. Trimming shortened V by 9 bases and J by 1 base, and 9 bases separated the two germline ends. The CDR3 consists of 12 residues. Here the CDR3 reads CAMAGENTEAFF. The CDR3 nucleotides are TGTGCCATGGCAGGGGAGAACACTGAAGCTTTCTTT.

The chain carries TRBV7-9 and TRBJ2-3; 12 positions agree with TRBD2. Germline loops: CDR1 SEHNR, CDR2 FQNEAQ (reference sequence). V was pared by 5 bases and J by 3 bases, with 6 bases of the junction left unmatched. The CDR3 covers 16 residues. CDR3 nucleotides: TGTGCCAGCAGCCGCGTGACTAGCGGGGGAACAGATACGCAGTATTTT. Its translation is CASSRVTSGGTDTQYF.